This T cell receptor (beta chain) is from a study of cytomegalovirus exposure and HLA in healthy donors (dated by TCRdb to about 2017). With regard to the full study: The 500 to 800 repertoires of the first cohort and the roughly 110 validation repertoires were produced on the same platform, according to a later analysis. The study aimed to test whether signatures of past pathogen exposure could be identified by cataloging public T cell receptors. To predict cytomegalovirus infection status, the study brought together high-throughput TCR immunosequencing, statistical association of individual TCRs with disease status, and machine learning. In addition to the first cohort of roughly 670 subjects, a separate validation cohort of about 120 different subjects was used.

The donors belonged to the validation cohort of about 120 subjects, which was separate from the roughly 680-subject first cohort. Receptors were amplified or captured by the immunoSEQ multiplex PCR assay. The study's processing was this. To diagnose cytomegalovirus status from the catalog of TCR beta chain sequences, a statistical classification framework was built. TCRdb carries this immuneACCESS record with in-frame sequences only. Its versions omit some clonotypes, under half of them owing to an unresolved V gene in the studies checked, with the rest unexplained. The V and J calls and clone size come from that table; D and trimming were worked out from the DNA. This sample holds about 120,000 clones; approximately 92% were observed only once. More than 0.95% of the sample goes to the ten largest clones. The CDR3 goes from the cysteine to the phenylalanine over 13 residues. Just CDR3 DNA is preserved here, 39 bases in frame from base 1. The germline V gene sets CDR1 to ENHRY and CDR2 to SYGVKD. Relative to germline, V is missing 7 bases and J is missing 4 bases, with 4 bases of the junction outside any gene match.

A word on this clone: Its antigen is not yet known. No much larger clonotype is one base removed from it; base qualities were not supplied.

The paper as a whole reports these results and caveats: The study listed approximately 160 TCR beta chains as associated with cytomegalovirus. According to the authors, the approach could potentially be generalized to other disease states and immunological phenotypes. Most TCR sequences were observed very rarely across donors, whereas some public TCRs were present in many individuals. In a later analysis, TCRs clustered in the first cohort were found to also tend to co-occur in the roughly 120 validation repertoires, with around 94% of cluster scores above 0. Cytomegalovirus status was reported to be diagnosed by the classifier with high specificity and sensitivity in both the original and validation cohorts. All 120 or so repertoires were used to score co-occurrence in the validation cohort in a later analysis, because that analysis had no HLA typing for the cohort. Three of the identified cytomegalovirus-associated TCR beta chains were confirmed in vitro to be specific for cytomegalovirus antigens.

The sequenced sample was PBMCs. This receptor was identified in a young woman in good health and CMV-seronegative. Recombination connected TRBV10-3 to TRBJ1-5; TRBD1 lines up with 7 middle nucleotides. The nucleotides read TGTGCCATCACGCAGGGGGGTAATCAGCCCCAGCATTTT. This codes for CAITQGGNQPQHF.